The T cell receptor beta chain described here comes from a study of naive and memory T cell subsets. Whole-study results and caveats: Naive and memory subsets had different power law exponents for TCR abundance. Activation and differentiation may alter RNA-based TCR counts. A few larger clonotypes appeared in naive repertoires, especially CD8, possibly memory cells re-expressing CD45RA.

Germline V gene sequence: CDR1 SGHRS, CDR2 YFSETQ. V dropped 3 bases and J dropped 2; count of bases not matched to a gene: 4. This CDR3 spans 17 amino acids. This clonotype came up once. Its antigen is unknown. Both TRBC1 and TRBC2 were covered by a beta constant-region primer of two equimolar oligonucleotides. The ligated cDNA underwent four PCR rounds using SP2 and nested alpha and beta constant-region primers. Via MiXCR, TCRdb re-called the UMI-ligation and nested PCR reads, giving one row per CDR3 protein. The table shows around 160,000 distinct CDR3 sequences, with roughly 23% occurring only once. CD4+ T cell IFNgamma after overnight CMV lysate exposure gave donor CMV status.

Sample: naive CD4+ T cells from blood. The sequence derives from a human donor in good health. The chain carries TRBV5-1 and TRBJ2-1, with 14 positions matching TRBD2. The CDR3 reads CASSWGLAGATYNEQFF. CDR3 in DNA: TGCGCCAGCAGCTGGGGACTAGCGGGAGCCACCTACAATGAGCAGTTCTTC.